Shown below are 3 T cell receptor beta chains from a single sample sequenced in a study of CD4 T cells in relation to SARS-CoV-2 and coronaviruses. Assay: immunoSEQ multiplex PCR; the TCRdb copy retains only in-frame clones and omits some. This table holds 58,000 or so clones, roughly nine tenths found once. The sample taken for sequencing was naive CD4+ T cells from PBMCs. The subset is: naive CD4+ T cells isolated by negative enrichment. The receptors stem from an adult with COVID-19.

V is TRBV29-1 and J is TRBJ2-1; TRBD1 matches 7 bases. The trim removed 0 bases at V and 6 bases at J, leaving 8 bases unmatched. Looked up from germline, CDR1 is SQVTM and CDR2 is ANQGSEA. The length of the CDR3 is 15 residues. The CDR3 loop is CSVEDPGQYSNEQFF. For the CDR3, the DNA is TGCAGCGTTGAAGATCCGGGACAGTATTCCAATGAGCAGTTCTTC.

This chain connects TRBV5-4 to TRBJ2-1; 9 nucleotides align to TRBD2. The CDR3 extends over 16 amino acids. After removal of 5 bases from V and 3 bases from J, the junction contained 9 bases not matched to a gene. CDR1 and CDR2 (germline): SGHNT, YYREEE (reference sequence). The CDR3 sequence is CASRGETSGNYNEQFF. The CDR3 DNA follows: TGTGCCAGCAGGGGTGAGACTAGCGGCAACTACAATGAGCAGTTCTTC.

J is TRBJ2-7 and V is TRBV18; TRBD1 aligns across 8 bases. The CDR3 is 17 residues long. The V gene's germline CDR1 is KGHSH and CDR2 LQKENI. V lost 3 bases and J lost 0; bases outside the gene matches: 10. CDR3 region: CASSPFSARGPSYEQYF. The CDR3 bases are TGTGCCAGCTCACCCTTCAGTGCCAGGGGGCCCTCCTACGAGCAGTACTTC.